The next 25 T cell receptor beta chains were all read from a single sample in a study of T cells in tumors after PD-1 blockade. The method was immunoSEQ multiplex PCR; TCRdb's version includes in-frame clones alone and lacks a portion of them. The data show roughly 47,000 clones, nearly 80% seen once. The material was PBMCs, obtained before anti-PD-1 treatment. The receptors here all came from a human donor with basal cell carcinoma.

The V gene is TRBV27, the J gene TRBJ2-5; TRBD1 aligns across 11 bases. With V trimmed by 6 bases and J by 11 bases, 11 bases remained unmatched. This CDR3 has 14 amino acids. Germline CDR1 MNHEY, CDR2 SMNVEV (reference sequence). As DNA, the CDR3 is TGTGCCAGCAGCCCCGTCCGGGACAGGGGGTTTCAGTACTTC. It yields the protein CASSPVRDRGFQYF.

V and J are TRBV7-9 and TRBJ1-2, with 8 bases that match TRBD1. With V trimmed by 5 bases and J by 5 bases, 7 bases remained unmatched. Germline V gene sequence: CDR1 SEHNR, CDR2 FQNEAQ (reference sequence). This CDR3 comprises 14 residues. The CDR3 sequence: CASSRQGAGYGYTF. CDR3 DNA: TGTGCCAGCAGCCGGCAGGGGGCTGGTTATGGCTACACCTTC.

In this sample, this clone turned up once. The chain combines TRBV5-1 with TRBJ2-3, with 10 bases matching TRBD2. The CDR3 covers 17 residues. From germline, CDR1 is SGHRS and CDR2 YFSETQ. V trimming: 4 bases; J trimming: 0 bases; junction bases outside the gene matches: 8. The CDR3 sequence: CASSPLAGAKSTDTQYF. CDR3 sequence (DNA): TGCGCCAGCAGCCCGCTAGCGGGGGCCAAAAGCACAGATACGCAGTATTTT. Complete variable domain (other parts from reference TRBV5-1 and TRBJ2-3): KAGVTQTPRYLIKTRGQQVTLSCSPISGHRSVSWYQQTPGQGLQFLFEYFSETQRNKGNFPGRFSGRQFSNSRSEMNVSTLELGDSALYLCASSPLAGAKSTDTQYFGPGTRLTVL.

This clone has just a few counts. The V call is TRBV4-1, the J call TRBJ2-7, with 12 nucleotides matching TRBD2. Trimming took 4 bases from V and 5 from J; bases not matched to a gene: 12. The V gene's germline CDR1 is MGHRA and CDR2 YSYEKL. This CDR3 spans 17 amino acids. The CDR3 region is CASSPGLAGPLRHEQYF. The CDR3 bases are TGCGCCAGCAGCCCAGGACTAGCGGGACCCCTGAGACACGAGCAGTACTTC.

This clone was detected once. The chain couples TRBV13 to TRBJ2-7; possibly TRBD1 for D (6 bases). Trimming left V 2 bases short and J 5 bases short, with 13 bases between. There are 14 residues in the CDR3. Germline V lookup: CDR1 PRHDT, CDR2 FYEKMQ (reference sequence). CDR3 loop: CASSLTGWSNEQYF. CDR3 coding DNA: TGTGCCAGCAGCTTAACAGGGTGGTCGAACGAGCAGTACTTC.

J is TRBJ1-5 and V is TRBV6-6; the D is unclear. The CDR3 runs 13 residues. Trimming stripped 2 bases from V and 2 bases from J, with 4 bases between. Germline values: CDR1 MNHNY, CDR2 SVGAGI (reference sequence). The CDR3 spells CASSYEGNQPQHF. The CDR3 region has the DNA TGTGCCAGCAGTTACGAGGGCAATCAGCCCCAGCATTTT.

The V and J genes are TRBV2 and TRBJ1-6, with a weak D call TRBD1 (6 bases). Germline CDR1 is SNHLY and CDR2 is FYNNEI. V lost 8 bases, J lost 5 bases, and 16 bases lay in between. CDR3 length: 15 amino acids. The CDR3: CASRGHHQDNSPLHF. In DNA form, the CDR3 reads TGTGCCAGCCGGGGGCATCATCAGGATAATTCACCCCTCCACTTT.

The chain uses TRBV28 and TRBJ2-7; the D gene is possibly TRBD1 (5 bases). CDR1 and CDR2 (germline): MDHEN, SYDVKM. V shed 5 bases and J shed 4 bases, with 15 bases lying between them. CDR3 length: 14 residues. The CDR3 bases are TGTGCCAGCAGTGAACAGGAGTCAAGTTACGAGCAGTACTTC. It encodes CASSEQESSYEQYF.

This chain links TRBV10-1 with TRBJ2-7; D unresolved. V lost 0 bases and J 1 base, leaving 7 bases between the germline ends. The CDR3 is 14 amino acids. The germline V gene encodes CDR1 WNHNN and CDR2 SYGVQD (reference sequence). The CDR3 nucleotides read TGCGCCAGCAGTGAGTCGACGGCGTCCTACGAGCAGTACTTC. Its protein product is CASSESTASYEQYF.

The V call is TRBV5-1, the J call TRBJ2-1, with D possibly being TRBD2 (6 bases). From germline, CDR1 is SGHRS and CDR2 YFSETQ. The CDR3 is made up of 16 amino acids. Trimming cost V 4 bases and J 3 bases, with 17 bases left between them. The DNA for the CDR3 is TGCGCCAGCAGCGCAAGGGCGGGACCGATCTACAATGAGCAGTTCTTC. Encoded protein: CASSARAGPIYNEQFF.

This chain links TRBV6-5 with TRBJ1-1; weak D call: TRBD1 (6 bases). CDR1 is MNHEY, CDR2 SVGAGI, per germline. Between the trimmed V and J ends, which lost 6 bases and 4 bases, there was a span of 9 bases. CDR3 size: 12 residues. CDR3: CASRQGSTEAFF. The CDR3 DNA sequence: TGTGCCAGCAGGCAGGGGAGCACTGAAGCTTTCTTT.

The rearrangement uses TRBV6-5 and TRBJ1-5; D possibly corresponds to TRBD1 (5 bases). V lost 6 bases, J lost 8 bases, and 14 bases lay in between. The germline V gene has CDR1 MNHEY and CDR2 SVGAGI. This CDR3 has 13 amino acids. For the CDR3, the DNA is TGTGCCAGCAGGGAGGGGAATTGGGAGCCCCAGCATTTT. Translating gives CASREGNWEPQHF.

The genes are TRBV30 and TRBJ2-3; possible D gene TRBD1, 6 bases. Germline CDR1 and CDR2: GTSNPN and SVGIG (reference sequence). CDR3 size: 14 residues. The V end was cut by 2 bases, the J end by 2 bases, with 11 bases between. CDR3: CAWSPRGNTDTQYF. In nucleotides, the CDR3 is TGTGCCTGGAGTCCTAGGGGGAACACAGATACGCAGTATTTT.

The chain uses TRBV5-4 and TRBJ2-3, with D uncertain. The germline CDR1 and CDR2 sequences are SGHNT and YYREEE (reference sequence). This CDR3 comprises 17 residues. Trimming removed 0 bases from V and 1 base from J, with 15 bases in between. As DNA, the CDR3 is TGTGCCAGCAGCTTGGGGGTACTGGGCCGGGGCACAGATACGCAGTATTTT. Its protein product is CASSLGVLGRGTDTQYF.

This clone turned up a few times. This rearrangement joins TRBV30 to TRBJ1-5; D is perhaps TRBD1 (6 bases). The V end was cut by 5 bases, the J end by 5 bases, with 16 bases between. CDR3 length: 14 residues. The germline V gene has CDR1 GTSNPN and CDR2 SVGIG (reference sequence). CDR3 nucleotide sequence: TGTGCCTGGGGGGGGGCAGGGCCGGATCAGCCCCAGCATTTT. Protein product: CAWGGAGPDQPQHF.

This clone was seen a few times. The chain links TRBV6-5 to TRBJ2-7; possibly TRBD1 for D (6 bases). Germline CDR1 is MNHEY and CDR2 is SVGAGI. CDR3 length: 15 residues. V was clipped by 2 bases and J by 4 bases, with 15 bases between them. In DNA, the CDR3 is TGTGCCAGCAGTTACCCCCAGGCAAGGGGGTACGAGCAGTACTTC. Protein: CASSYPQARGYEQYF.

Only one count was recorded for this clone. V is TRBV10-3 and J is TRBJ1-1; D is unresolved. CDR1 ENHRY and CDR2 SYGVKD come from the germline V gene. This CDR3 comprises 13 residues. Trimming removed 3 bases from V and 1 base from J, with 6 bases in between. The CDR3 is CAISEQPNTEAFF. The CDR3 DNA reads TGTGCCATCAGTGAACAGCCGAACACTGAAGCTTTCTTT.

The gene calls are TRBV6-4 and TRBJ1-2; TRBD1 aligns across 7 bases. The trim removed 2 bases at V and 6 bases at J, leaving 6 bases unmatched. CDR1 MRHNA and CDR2 SNTAGT come from the germline V gene. The CDR3 is 14 amino acids. The CDR3 here is CASSDITGADGYTF. In nucleotides, the CDR3 is TGTGCCAGCAGTGACATAACAGGGGCAGATGGCTACACCTTC.

The J gene is TRBJ1-2, the V gene TRBV28; the D gene is possibly TRBD1 (6 bases). This CDR3 has 15 residues. V was clipped by 6 bases and J by 0 bases, with 14 bases between them. CDR1 MDHEN and CDR2 SYDVKM come from the germline V gene. The CDR3 DNA reads TGTGCCAGCAGCCTGGACAGCGGAGCTAACTATGGCTACACCTTC. Translated, it gives CASSLDSGANYGYTF.

The rearrangement uses TRBV7-8 and TRBJ2-7; 10 nucleotides agree with TRBD1. This CDR3 region has 14 residues. Per the germline V gene, CDR1 is SGHVS and CDR2 is FQNEAQ. V shed 5 bases and J 5 bases; nucleotides not matched to a gene: 6. As DNA, the CDR3 is TGTGCCAGCAGCCCTAGACAGGGGGCCCACGAGCAGTACTTC. Its protein product is CASSPRQGAHEQYF.

The chain links TRBV6-1 to TRBJ1-5; 8 bases are a match to TRBD1. The CDR3 totals 21 residues. J was trimmed by 2 bases and V by 2 bases; bases with no gene match: 20. Germline CDR1 reads MNHNS; CDR2 reads SASEGT. CDR3 sequence: CASSEYSWGRGQKFGNQPQHF. CDR3 sequence (DNA): TGTGCCAGCAGTGAATATAGCTGGGGCAGGGGGCAGAAGTTTGGCAATCAGCCCCAGCATTTT.

The V call is TRBV27, the J call TRBJ1-4; D gene uncertain. V was cut by 5 bases and J by 4 bases, with 11 bases left in between. CDR1 is MNHEY and CDR2 is SMNVEV in the germline V gene (reference sequence). This CDR3 is 14 amino acids long. CDR3 sequence: CASSTTGHNEKLFF. The CDR3 DNA is TGTGCCAGCAGTACGACGGGTCATAATGAAAAACTGTTTTTT.

The chain carries TRBV5-5 and TRBJ1-2, with D possibly TRBD1 on 5 matching bases. V dropped 3 bases and J dropped 4 bases, with 19 bases sitting between them. The CDR3 runs to 16 residues. Germline V gene data show CDR1 as SGHKS and CDR2 as YYEKEE (reference sequence). CDR3 sequence: CASSWKGPQGSYGYTF. CDR3 nucleotide sequence: TGTGCCAGCAGCTGGAAGGGGCCCCAAGGTAGCTATGGCTACACCTTC.

This chain's CDR3 is CASSQGVTGRNSNQPQHF. DNA of the CDR3: TGTGCCAGCAGCCAAGGTGTGACAGGACGCAATAGCAATCAGCCCCAGCATTTT. The J gene is TRBJ1-5, the V gene TRBV3-1 (or the pseudogene TRBV3-2), with D maybe TRBD1 (6 bases). The CDR3 is 18 amino acids. CDR1 LGHDT and CDR2 YNNKEL come from the germline V gene (reference sequence). Trimming took off 1 base at V and 0 bases at J, with 16 bases between the two ends.

Only a few counts were recorded for this clone. The chain employs TRBV28 and TRBJ1-4, with 7 nucleotides matching TRBD1. CDR1 is MDHEN, CDR2 SYDVKM, per germline. The V segment lost 5 bases and the J segment 6 bases; nucleotides outside the gene matches: 12. This CDR3 is built from 16 residues. The CDR3 sequence: CASSPARGQKDEKLFF. CDR3 in DNA: TGTGCCAGCAGTCCGGCGAGGGGACAGAAGGATGAAAAACTGTTTTTT.